These 3 T cell receptor beta chains were all obtained from the same sample, sequenced in a study of CDR3 diversity in severe acne. Via MiXCR, TCRdb re-called the PCR reads, giving one row per CDR3 protein. Of around 94,000 distinct CDR3 sequences listed, roughly half are singletons. Sequenced: blood. Receptors originate from a male donor with acne.

This clonotype was counted once. The CDR3, as DNA: TGTGCCAGCAGCCCCGGTCGGGCTACGGATGAGCAGTTCTTC. Amino acids: CASSPGRATDEQFF. The chain employs TRBV24-1 and TRBJ2-7; D is undetermined. The J call may be faulty, since TRBJ2-1 better matches the DNA end. CDR1 is KGHDR and CDR2 is SFDVKD in the germline V gene. The CDR3 totals 14 residues.

This clonotype was counted many times. The CDR3 loop is CSASRAGDSYEQYF. CDR3 nucleotides: TGCAGTGCTAGTCGAGCGGGGGACTCCTACGAGCAGTACTTC. The chain employs TRBV20-1 and TRBJ2-7; 8 positions match TRBD2. The V gene end was trimmed by 3 bases and the J gene end by 0 bases; junction bases not matched to a gene: 4. Per germline, CDR1 DFQATT and CDR2 SNEGSKA (reference sequence). There are 14 residues in the CDR3.

This chain uses TRBV20-1 with TRBJ1-2; possibly TRBD1 for D (6 bases). This CDR3 contains 16 residues. Trimming pared 8 bases from V and 4 bases from J, leaving 26 bases between. Germline V gene sequence: CDR1 DFQATT, CDR2 SNEGSKA (reference sequence). In DNA, the CDR3 is TGCAGTTGGATTCCGGGACATAAGGACGGGGCCTATGGCTACACCTTC. Residues: CSWIPGHKDGAYGYTF.